This T cell receptor beta chain derives from a study of early stage breast cancer tumors. Study summary: ER+/PR+/HER2- status applied to about 75% of the 16 invasive breast tumors. Findings and caveats of the study: Commonly generated sequences made up most enriched TCRB sequences shared between patients. In about 90% of the 16 patients, blood comparison separated tumor from normal breast.

Libraries were prepared by immunoSEQ multiplex PCR; TCRdb keeps only in-frame clonotypes and omits some of them. The sample carries just over 70,000 clones, 65% to 85% recorded once. CDR1 is SGHRS and CDR2 is YFSETQ in the germline V gene. V lost 4 bases, J lost 0 bases, and 1 base stayed unmatched. The CDR3 is 15 amino acids. A single count supports this clone. No antigen is known for it. V gene TRBV5-1 combines with J gene TRBJ2-1, with TRBD2 matching over 10 bases. The sample was blood. The clonotype comes from a person in their sixties or seventies with breast cancer. CDR3 coding DNA: TGCGCCAGCAGCGCTAGCGGGAGCTCCTACAATGAGCAGTTCTTC. It yields the protein CASSASGSSYNEQFF.